These 2 T cell receptor beta chains came from one sample sequenced in a study of cytotoxic CD8 clonotypes in ibrutinib-treated CLL. Assay used: immunoSEQ multiplex PCR; TCRdb lists only in-frame clones, some missing. This sample has approximately 190,000 clones, with roughly 79% found just once. The material was PBMCs, obtained after 12 months of ibrutinib treatment. Receptor source: a human donor with chronic lymphocytic leukemia.

The chain links TRBV6-5 to TRBJ2-1; 8 nucleotides line up with TRBD1. V lost 7 bases to trimming and J lost 9 bases; unmatched junction nucleotides: 8. CDR3 length: 13 amino acids. Germline CDR1 is MNHEY and CDR2 is SVGAGI. The CDR3 region has the DNA TGTGCCAGCAACCCGACAGGGGTCGGTGAGCAGTTCTTC. This sequence encodes CASNPTGVGEQFF.

The chain employs TRBV6-6 and TRBJ1-1; D remains unclear. Germline assignment: CDR1 MNHNY and CDR2 SVGAGI (reference sequence). The V end was cut by 6 bases, the J end by 4 bases, with 9 bases between. This CDR3 is 12 amino acids long. CDR3 protein: CASSPAGTEAFF. In DNA form, the CDR3 reads TGTGCCAGCAGCCCGGCGGGCACTGAAGCTTTCTTT.